This TCR beta chain was sequenced during a study of cytomegalovirus exposure and HLA in healthy donors. This clone has a single count. The PCR contained 60 Vbeta and 13 Jbeta primers. Using immunoSEQ multiplex PCR, the repertoire was profiled, and TCRdb retains in-frame clones only, with some absent. The profile shows about 190,000 clones, about three quarters of them singletons. Trimming pared 1 base from V and 0 bases from J, leaving 8 bases between. CDR3 length equals 15 residues. The germline CDR1 and CDR2 sequences are SEHNR and FQNEAQ (reference sequence). The source of this sequence is a woman aged 40 to 49 in good health and CMV-seronegative. Sequenced sample: PBMCs. The J gene is TRBJ2-3, the V gene TRBV7-9; possible D gene TRBD2, 6 bases. The CDR3 DNA reads TGTGCCAGCAGCTTAGTGCTAGCGAGCACAGATACGCAGTATTTT. Its translation: CASSLVLASTDTQYF.